This passage covers 5 T cell receptor beta chains from one sample sequenced in a study of vaccination and CD4 T cells after COVID-19. Antigens of these TCRs are unknown. The Oncomine TCR Beta short-read assay was applied to DNA of cultured CD4+ T cells. Via MiXCR, TCRdb re-called the PCR reads, giving one row per CDR3 protein. The data contain some 16,000 distinct CDR3 sequences, roughly 75% of them seen just once; the ten biggest clones take up around a tenth. Documented treatment: approximately 9-day PBMC culture with coronavirus spike peptide pools or control peptides (ViraFEST assay). The specimen was CD4+ T cells from blood, cultured in vitro, collected after SARS-CoV-2 vaccination. These receptors all stem from a human donor who received a COVID-19 vaccine.

The V gene is TRBV20-1, the J gene TRBJ2-3; possible D gene TRBD2, 5 bases. The CDR3 extends over 14 amino acids. CDR1 is DFQATT and CDR2 is SNEGSKA in the germline V gene (reference sequence). V was shortened by 3 bases and J by 1 base, with 11 bases between the two germline ends. In DNA form, the CDR3 reads TGCAGTGCTAGGTACCGGGGAGGCACAGATACGCAGTATTTT. Translating gives CSARYRGGTDTQYF.

This chain uses TRBV7-6 with TRBJ2-3, with D uncertain. Germline V gene sequence: CDR1 SGHVS, CDR2 FNYEAQ. This CDR3 is built from 17 residues. Trimming left V 0 bases short and J 1 base short, with 14 bases between. DNA for the CDR3: TGTGCCAGCAGCTTAGCCGCGGCTGTCGTGGGCACAGATACGCAGTATTTT. Translated: CASSLAAAVVGTDTQYF. The whole variable domain, filled in from reference TRBV7-6 and TRBJ2-3, reads GAGVSQSPRYKVTKRGQDVALRCDPISGHVSLYWYRQALGQGPEFLTYFNYEAQQDKSGLPNDRFSAERPEGSISTLTIQRTEQRDSAMYRCASSLAAAVVGTDTQYFGPGTRLTVL.

V is TRBV4-2 and J is TRBJ2-3, with 7 bases lining up with TRBD2. The CDR3 is 20 amino acids. The germline gives CDR1 LGHNA, CDR2 YNFKEQ. The V segment lost 2 bases and the J segment 0 bases; nucleotides outside the gene matches: 17. Written as DNA, the CDR3 is TGTGCCAGCAGCCAATTTTTGCGGGGGAGAGAGAGCCGAAGCACAGATACGCAGTATTTT. It translates to CASSQFLRGRESRSTDTQYF.

The genes are TRBV7-9 and TRBJ1-2; D not resolved. V lost 5 bases to trimming and J lost 8 bases, with 9 bases between them. This CDR3 is built from 11 residues. CDR1 is SEHNR, CDR2 FQNEAQ, per germline (reference sequence). As DNA, the CDR3 is TGTGCCAGCAGCCTCGACGGAGGCTACACCTTC. Protein: CASSLDGGYTF.

V usage is TRBV25-1 and J usage is TRBJ2-2, with D unclear. Trimming removed 4 bases from V and 3 bases from J, with 3 bases in between. The CDR3 has 12 residues. The V gene's germline CDR1 is MGHDK and CDR2 SYGVNS. CDR3 sequence: CASSGDTGELFF. CDR3 nucleotides: TGTGCCAGCAGTGGGGACACCGGGGAGCTGTTTTTT. The complete variable domain, with remaining parts taken from reference TRBV25-1 and TRBJ2-2, reads EADIYQTPRYLVIGTGKKITLECSQTMGHDKMYWYQQDPGMELHLIHYSYGVNSTEKGDLSSESTVSRIRTEHFPLTLESARPSHTSQYLCASSGDTGELFFGEGSRLTVL.